The rows below give T cell receptor beta chains drawn from one sample of a study of identical twins. Using its own MiXCR run on the 5' RACE reads, TCRdb lists one record per CDR3 protein. The sample yields 250,000 or so distinct CDR3 sequences, 7% to 8.5% seen once. These sequences were also reported in another study, on yellow fever vaccine responses in identical twins.

Sequencing was done on a sample of CD8+ T cells sorted from blood. The receptors come from a woman aged 18 to 35 in good health. CDR3s include the opening cysteine and the closing phenylalanine or tryptophan. A D gene is named only where the DNA matches it firmly. Clone size appears in some rows only: once, few, many, or a class for an expanded clone.

len,j_gene,d_gene,abundance,v_gene,CDR3nt,CDR3aa
17,TRBJ2-7,-,-,TRBV2,TGTGCCAGCAGTGAAGCTGGGGAGTGGGGACCCCCTCGCGAGCAGTACTTC,CASSEAGEWGPPREQYF
16,TRBJ2-5,-,many,TRBV12-3/TRBV12-4,TGTGCCAGCAGTTTAGCCGAGGGACTCGTGGGGGAGACCCAGTACTTC,CASSLAEGLVGETQYF
12,TRBJ1-1,TRBD1,-,TRBV12-3/TRBV12-4,TGTGCCAGCAGTCAGGGACAGAATGAAGCTTTCTTT,CASSQGQNEAFF
13,TRBJ2-7,-,many,TRBV15,TGTGCCACCAGCGGGTTTAAGGGCTACGAGCAGTACTTC,CATSGFKGYEQYF
21,TRBJ2-1,TRBD2,many,TRBV2,TGTGCCAGCAGTACCCGGGCCCAATCTAGGACTAGCGGGACCCAGTGGGATGAGCAGTTCTTC,CASSTRAQSRTSGTQWDEQFF
14,TRBJ2-7,TRBD1,-,TRBV12-3/TRBV12-4,TGTGCCAGCAGTTTAGGACAGGGAGCCTACGAGCAGTGCTTC,CASSLGQGAYEQCF
14,TRBJ1-2,-,few,TRBV27,TGTGCCAGCAGTTTATCGGGGGGTTCCTATGGCTACACCTTC,CASSLSGGSYGYTF
15,TRBJ2-3,-,-,TRBV7-3,TGTGCCAGCAGCTCTGTCGGCGGATTCACAGATACGCAGTATTTT,CASSSVGGFTDTQYF
15,TRBJ1-6,TRBD1,many,TRBV4-1,TGCGCCAGCAGCCGACCGGCAGGGGGTGAATCACCCCTCCACTTT,CASSRPAGGESPLHF
14,TRBJ1-4,-,many,TRBV5-5,TGTGCCAGCAGCTTGAGCGGAAATAATGAAAAACTGTTTTTT,CASSLSGNNEKLFF
15,TRBJ2-1,-,-,TRBV5-6,TGTGCCAGCAGCTTTTTAGGGATGGGGAGCGGTGAGCAGTTCTTC,CASSFLGMGSGEQFF
12,TRBJ1-6,-,few,TRBV19,TGTGCTTCAGAGGGGAAACAATCACCCCTCCACTTT,CASEGKQSPLHF
18,TRBJ2-1,TRBD2,many,TRBV14,TGTGCCAGCAGCGCCTCGTTGTCGACTAGCGGGAGGGACAATGAGCAGTTCTTC,CASSASLSTSGRDNEQFF
15,TRBJ2-3,TRBD2,few,TRBV11-2,TGTGCCAGCAGCTTAAGTCTAGCGGCGACAGATACGCAGTATTTT,CASSLSLAATDTQYF
12,TRBJ1-1,-,many,TRBV4-1,TGCGCCAGCAGCCAAGAGGGCAGTGAAGCTTTCTTT,CASSQEGSEAFF
15,TRBJ2-5,TRBD2,-,TRBV24-1,TGTGCCACCAGTGAAAGGACTAGCTTAGGGGAGACCCAGTACTTC,CATSERTSLGETQYF
11,TRBJ2-1,-,-,TRBV27,TGTGCCAGCAGTTCACGCTATGAGCAGTTCTTC,CASSSRYEQFF
15,TRBJ2-1,TRBD2,many,TRBV7-2,TGTGCCTCTGAGATTGCCGGGACTAGCGTCAATGAGCAGTTCTTC,CASEIAGTSVNEQFF
15,TRBJ2-5,-,many,TRBV10-3,TGTGCCATCAGTGAGTTTGGAACAGGTCGAGAGACCCAGTACTTC,CAISEFGTGRETQYF
15,TRBJ2-5,-,-,TRBV28,TGTGCCAGCAGTTTAGCGGGGTCGAACCAAGAGACCCAGTACTTC,CASSLAGSNQETQYF
15,TRBJ2-1,TRBD1,-,TRBV7-9,TGTGCCAGCAGCGGGGGGACAGGGGATACCTTTGGGCAGTTCTTC,CASSGGTGDTFGQFF
16,TRBJ2-2,-,-,TRBV20-1,TGCAGTGCTAGAGAGATAGGGACAATTAACACCGGGGAGCTGTTTTTT,CSAREIGTINTGELFF
14,TRBJ2-3,-,many,TRBV27,TGTGCCAGCAGTTTGGACAGAAACACAGATACGCAGTATTTT,CASSLDRNTDTQYF
15,TRBJ2-7,TRBD1,-,TRBV11-3,TGTGCCAGCAGCCTACTGACAGGGGATCTCTACGAGCAGTACTTC,CASSLLTGDLYEQYF
15,TRBJ2-3,-,-,TRBV24-1,TGTGCCACCAGTGATTTGCGGGCTAGCACAGATACGCAGTATTTT,CATSDLRASTDTQYF
15,TRBJ1-4,TRBD1,-,TRBV12-3/TRBV12-4,TGTGCCAGCAGCTTACCACCGGGACAGTATGAAAAACTGTTTTTT,CASSLPPGQYEKLFF
16,TRBJ1-1,-,few,TRBV6-5,TGTGCCAGCAGTTATAGTGTTGACAGGAGGAACACTGAAGCTTTCTTT,CASSYSVDRRNTEAFF
16,TRBJ2-5,-,few,TRBV3-1,TGTGCCAGCAGCCAAGGCCCCCGGGATCTCCAAGAGACCCAGTACTTC,CASSQGPRDLQETQYF
14,TRBJ2-7,-,many,TRBV12-3/TRBV12-4,TGTGCCAGCAGTTTAGGTTCCGGAGATTACGAGCAGTACTTC,CASSLGSGDYEQYF
14,TRBJ2-1,TRBD2,few,TRBV15,TGTGCCACCACCCTAGCGGGAGGGTACAATGAGCAGTTCTTC,CATTLAGGYNEQFF
17,TRBJ2-1,TRBD2,-,TRBV2,TGTGCCAGCAGTGAATCGGGTCTGTCTAGCGGGAGCAATGAGCAGTTCTTC,CASSESGLSSGSNEQFF
11,TRBJ2-1,-,-,TRBV28,TGTGCCAGCACGGGTGCCAATGAGCAGTTCTTC,CASTGANEQFF
16,TRBJ2-1,TRBD2,few,TRBV13,TGTGCCAGCAGTCAAACTAGCGGGAGGCTGTACAATGAGCAGTTCTTC,CASSQTSGRLYNEQFF
16,TRBJ2-3,TRBD2,-,TRBV18,TGTGCCAGCTCACCACCGGGACTAGCGGGAGCAGATACGCAGTATTTT,CASSPPGLAGADTQYF
14,TRBJ1-1,TRBD1,-,TRBV2,TGTGCCAGCAGGAACAGGGGGCCGAACACTGAAGCTTTCTTT,CASRNRGPNTEAFF
15,TRBJ1-4,TRBD1,-,TRBV7-8,TGTGCCAGCAGCCCAGGGGACAGGGAAAATGAAAAACTGTTTTTT,CASSPGDRENEKLFF